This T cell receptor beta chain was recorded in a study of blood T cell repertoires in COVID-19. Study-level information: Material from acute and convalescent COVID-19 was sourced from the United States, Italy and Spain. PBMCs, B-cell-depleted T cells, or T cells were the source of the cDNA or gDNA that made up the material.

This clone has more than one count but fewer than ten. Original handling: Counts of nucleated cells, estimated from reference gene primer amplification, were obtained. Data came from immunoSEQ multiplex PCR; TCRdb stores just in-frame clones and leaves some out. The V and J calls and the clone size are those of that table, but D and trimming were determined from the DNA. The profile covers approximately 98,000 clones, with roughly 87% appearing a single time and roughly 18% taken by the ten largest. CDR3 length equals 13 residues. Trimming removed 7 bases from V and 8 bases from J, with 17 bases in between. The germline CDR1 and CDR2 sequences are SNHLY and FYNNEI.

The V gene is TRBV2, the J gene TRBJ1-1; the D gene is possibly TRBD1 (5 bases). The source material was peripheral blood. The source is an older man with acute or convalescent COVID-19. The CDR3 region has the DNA TGTGCCAGCATAAGCCGGGACTCCCTAGAAGCTTTCTTT. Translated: CASISRDSLEAFF. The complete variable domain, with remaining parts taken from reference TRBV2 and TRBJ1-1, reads EPEVTQTPSHQVTQMGQEVILRCVPISNHLYFYWYRQILGQKVEFLVSFYNNEISEKSEIFDDQFSVERPDGSNFTLKIRSTKLEDSAMYFCASISRDSLEAFFGQGTRLTVV.